This TCR beta chain was documented in a study of Graves' ophthalmopathy and Graves' hyperthyroidism. The length of the CDR3 is 16 residues. From germline, CDR1 is LNHDA and CDR2 SQIVND (reference sequence). The V and J ends lost 7 bases and 8 bases respectively, with 21 bases between them. Points from the study as a whole: Most thyroid clonotypes with frequency above 0.001 were detected in blood too. As the model predicted ophthalmopathy progression, it achieved a sensitivity of less than 71% and a specificity of approximately 72%.

Beta-chain TCR CDR3 regions were amplified from RNA transcripts. First-round RT-PCR employed HTBI primers, with a second-round multiplex PCR after it. TCRdb reprocessed the multiplex PCR reads via MiXCR and lists one record per CDR3 protein. Here the sample spans roughly 410,000 distinct CDR3 sequences, about 16% being singletons. This clonotype was seen at least ten times. Its cognate antigen is unknown. This clonotype originated in a woman between 18 and 29 years old with stable Graves' hyperthyroidism. Sample: peripheral blood. The rearrangement uses TRBV19 and TRBJ1-6; tentatively, D is TRBD1 (6 bases). CDR3 protein: CASTLGGQGIDSPLHF. CDR3 DNA sequence: TGTGCCAGTACCCTGGGGGGCCAGGGTATTGATTCACCCCTCCACTTT.